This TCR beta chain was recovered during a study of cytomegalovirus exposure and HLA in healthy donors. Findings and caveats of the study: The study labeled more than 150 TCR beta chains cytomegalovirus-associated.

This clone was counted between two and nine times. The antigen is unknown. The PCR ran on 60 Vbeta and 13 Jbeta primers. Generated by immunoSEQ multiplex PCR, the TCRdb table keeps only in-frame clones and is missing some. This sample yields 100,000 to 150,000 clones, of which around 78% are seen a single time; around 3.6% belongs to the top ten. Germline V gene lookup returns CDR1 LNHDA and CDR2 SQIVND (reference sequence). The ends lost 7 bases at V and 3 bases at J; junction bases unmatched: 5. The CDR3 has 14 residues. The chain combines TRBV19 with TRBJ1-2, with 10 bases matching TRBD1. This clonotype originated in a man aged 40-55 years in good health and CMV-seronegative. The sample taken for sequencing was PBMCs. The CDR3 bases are TGTGCCAGTAAAGACAGGGGGCGAGACTATGGCTACACCTTC. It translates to CASKDRGRDYGYTF.